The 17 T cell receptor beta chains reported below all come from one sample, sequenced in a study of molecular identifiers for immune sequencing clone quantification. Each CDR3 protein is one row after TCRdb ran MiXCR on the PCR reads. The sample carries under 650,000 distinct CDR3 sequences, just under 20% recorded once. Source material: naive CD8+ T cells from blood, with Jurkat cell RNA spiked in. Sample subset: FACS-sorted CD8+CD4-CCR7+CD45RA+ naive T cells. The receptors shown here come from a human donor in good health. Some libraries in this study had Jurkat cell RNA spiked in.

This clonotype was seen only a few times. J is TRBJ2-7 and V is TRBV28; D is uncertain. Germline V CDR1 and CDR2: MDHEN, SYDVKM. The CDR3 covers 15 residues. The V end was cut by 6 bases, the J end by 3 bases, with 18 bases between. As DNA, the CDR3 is TGTGCCAGCAGGCAGAGACTGAGTGGGATCTACGAGCAGTACTTC. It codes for CASRQRLSGIYEQYF.

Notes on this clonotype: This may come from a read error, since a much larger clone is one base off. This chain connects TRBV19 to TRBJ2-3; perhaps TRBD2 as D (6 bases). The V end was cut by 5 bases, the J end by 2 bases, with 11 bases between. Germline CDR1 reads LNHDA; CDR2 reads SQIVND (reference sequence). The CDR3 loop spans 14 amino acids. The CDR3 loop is CASSHPSATDTQYF. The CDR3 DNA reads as TGTGCCAGTAGTCACCCTAGCGCCACAGATACGCAGTATTTT.

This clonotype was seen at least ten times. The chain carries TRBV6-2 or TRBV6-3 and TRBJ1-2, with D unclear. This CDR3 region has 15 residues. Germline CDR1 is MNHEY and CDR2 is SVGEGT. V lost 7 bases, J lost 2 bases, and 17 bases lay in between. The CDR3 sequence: CASTTGADVNYGYTF. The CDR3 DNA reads TGTGCCAGCACAACCGGCGCAGACGTAAACTATGGCTACACCTTC.

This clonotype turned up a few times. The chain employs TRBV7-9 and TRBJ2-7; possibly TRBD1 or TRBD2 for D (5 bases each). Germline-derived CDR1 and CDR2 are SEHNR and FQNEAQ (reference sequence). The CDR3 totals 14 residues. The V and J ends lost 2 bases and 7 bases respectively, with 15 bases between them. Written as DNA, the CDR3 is TGTGCCAGCAGCTTACCCGCAGGTGGGGGTGAGCAGTACTTC. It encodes CASSLPAGGGEQYF.

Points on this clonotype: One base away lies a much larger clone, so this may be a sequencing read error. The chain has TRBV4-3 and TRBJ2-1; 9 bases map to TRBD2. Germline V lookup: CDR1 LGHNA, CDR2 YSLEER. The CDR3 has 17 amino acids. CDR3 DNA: TGCGCCGGCAGCCAAAGTGAGGGGCTAGCGGGATACAATGAGCAGTTCTTC. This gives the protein CAGSQSEGLAGYNEQFF.

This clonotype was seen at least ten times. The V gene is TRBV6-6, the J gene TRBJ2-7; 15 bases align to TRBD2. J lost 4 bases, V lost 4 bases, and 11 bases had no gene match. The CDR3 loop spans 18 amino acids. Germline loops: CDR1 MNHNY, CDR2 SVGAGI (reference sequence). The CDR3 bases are TGTGCCAGCAGTTTTTGGACCGGGACTAGCGGGAGGTATTACGAGCAGTACTTC. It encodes CASSFWTGTSGRYYEQYF.

As DNA, the CDR3 is TGTGCCAGCACTGGGGGGGGGAGCTCTGGGGCCAACGTCCTGACTTTC. Translating it yields CASTGGGSSGANVLTF. This sequence joins TRBV21-1 and TRBJ2-6; TRBD1, as called in the table, went unchecked against the DNA. TRBV21-1 is designated a pseudogene. The CDR3 runs 16 residues.

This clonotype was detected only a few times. The CDR3 region is CASSRLAGLAGAHEQFF. For the CDR3, the DNA is TGTGCCAGCAGCCGACTCGCGGGACTAGCGGGAGCGCATGAGCAGTTCTTC. This chain uses TRBV11-2 with TRBJ2-1; 14 nucleotides match TRBD2. Germline V CDR1 and CDR2: SGHAT, FQNNGV. CDR3 length equals 17 residues. V lost 5 bases and J lost 8; bases outside the gene matches: 11.

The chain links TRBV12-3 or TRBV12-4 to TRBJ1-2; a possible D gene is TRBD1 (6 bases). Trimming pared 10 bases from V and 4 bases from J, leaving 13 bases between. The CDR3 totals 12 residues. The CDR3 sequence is CATRGTLYGYTF. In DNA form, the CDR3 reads TGTGCCACCCGAGGGACACTCTATGGCTACACCTTC.

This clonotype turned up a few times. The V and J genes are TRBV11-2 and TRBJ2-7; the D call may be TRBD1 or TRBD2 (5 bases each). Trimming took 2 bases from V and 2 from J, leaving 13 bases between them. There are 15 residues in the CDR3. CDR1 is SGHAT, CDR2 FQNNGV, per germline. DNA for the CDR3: TGTGCCAGCAGCTTATCTGGGGGTACACCCTACGAGCAGTACTTC. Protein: CASSLSGGTPYEQYF. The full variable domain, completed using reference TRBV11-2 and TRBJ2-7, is EAGVAQSPRYKIIEKRQSVAFWCNPISGHATLYWYQQILGQGPKLLIQFQNNGVVDDSQLPKDRFSAERLKGVDSTLKIQPAKLEDSAVYLCASSLSGGTPYEQYFGPGTRLTVT.

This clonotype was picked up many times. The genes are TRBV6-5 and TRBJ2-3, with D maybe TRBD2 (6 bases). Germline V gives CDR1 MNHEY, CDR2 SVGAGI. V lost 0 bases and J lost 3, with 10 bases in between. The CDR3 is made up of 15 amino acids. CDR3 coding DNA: TGTGCCAGCAGTTACTCGACTCGGGAGACAGATACGCAGTATTTT. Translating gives CASSYSTRETDTQYF.

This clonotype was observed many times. This chain's CDR3 is CAWRQGPRTEAFF. In nucleotides, the CDR3 is TGTGCCTGGAGGCAGGGTCCTCGGACTGAAGCTTTCTTT. This rearrangement joins TRBV30 to TRBJ1-1, with TRBD1 as a possible D gene (5 bases). Germline loops: CDR1 GTSNPN, CDR2 SVGIG (reference sequence). There are 13 residues in the CDR3. The germline V and J ends were trimmed by 3 bases and 5 bases, with 13 bases remaining between them.

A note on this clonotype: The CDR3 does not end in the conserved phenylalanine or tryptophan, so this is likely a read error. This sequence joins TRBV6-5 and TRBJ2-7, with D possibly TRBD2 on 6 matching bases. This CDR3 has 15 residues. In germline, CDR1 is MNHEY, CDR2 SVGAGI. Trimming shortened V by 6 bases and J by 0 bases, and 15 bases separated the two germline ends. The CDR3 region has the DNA TGTGCCAGCAGATATGGAGGGTCTCCCTCCTACGAGCAGTACTCC. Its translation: CASRYGGSPSYEQYS.

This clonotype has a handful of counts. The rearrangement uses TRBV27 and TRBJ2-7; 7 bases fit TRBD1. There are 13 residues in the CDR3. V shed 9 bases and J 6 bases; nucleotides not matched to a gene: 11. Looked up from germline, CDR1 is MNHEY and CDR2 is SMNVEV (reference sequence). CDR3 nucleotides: TGTGCCAGTAAAGGGGGCCAGGGGATCGAGCAGTACTTC. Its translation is CASKGGQGIEQYF.

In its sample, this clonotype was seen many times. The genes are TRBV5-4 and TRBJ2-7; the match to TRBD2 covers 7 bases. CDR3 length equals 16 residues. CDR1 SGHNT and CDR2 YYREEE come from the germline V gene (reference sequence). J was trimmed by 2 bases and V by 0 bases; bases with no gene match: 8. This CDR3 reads CASSLVAAGEPYEQYF. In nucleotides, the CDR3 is TGTGCCAGCAGCTTGGTGGCTGCGGGGGAACCCTACGAGCAGTACTTC.

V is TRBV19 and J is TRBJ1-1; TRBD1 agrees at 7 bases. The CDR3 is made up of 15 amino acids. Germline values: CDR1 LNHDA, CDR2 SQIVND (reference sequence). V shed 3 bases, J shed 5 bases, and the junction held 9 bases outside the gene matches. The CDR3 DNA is TGTGCCAGTAGTATCCTATTGCAGGGGGGTACTGAAGCTTTCTTT. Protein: CASSILLQGGTEAFF.

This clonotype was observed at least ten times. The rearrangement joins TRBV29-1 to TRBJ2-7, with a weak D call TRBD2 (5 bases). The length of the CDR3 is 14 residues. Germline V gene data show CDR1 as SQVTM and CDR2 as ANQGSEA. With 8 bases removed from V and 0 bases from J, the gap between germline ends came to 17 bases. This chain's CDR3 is CSCNEEGPSYEQYF. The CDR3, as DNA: TGCAGCTGCAACGAAGAGGGCCCCTCCTACGAGCAGTACTTC.